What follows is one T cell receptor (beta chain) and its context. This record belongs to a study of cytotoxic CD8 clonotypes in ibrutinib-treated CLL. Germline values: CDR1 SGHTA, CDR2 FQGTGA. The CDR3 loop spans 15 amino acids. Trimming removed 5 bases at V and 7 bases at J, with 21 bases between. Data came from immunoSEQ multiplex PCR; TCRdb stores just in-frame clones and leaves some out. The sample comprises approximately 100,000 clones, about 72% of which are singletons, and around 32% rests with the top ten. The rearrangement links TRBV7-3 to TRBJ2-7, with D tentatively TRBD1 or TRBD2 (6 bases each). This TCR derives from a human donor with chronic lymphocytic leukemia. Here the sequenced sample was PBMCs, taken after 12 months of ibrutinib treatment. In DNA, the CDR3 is TGTGCCAGCAGCAAGACCGGGACCCCGGGGGCGGAGCAGTACTTC. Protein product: CASSKTGTPGAEQYF.